The text below deals with one T cell receptor (beta chain). Its antigen is unknown. It has no much larger one-base neighbor in the sample; base qualities were not kept. This sample is part of a study of cytomegalovirus exposure and HLA in healthy donors (dated by TCRdb to the late 2010s). As for the study more broadly: An earlier analysis of approximately 590 of the donors reported approximately 300 Gb of sequence data and 117 million unique TCR beta sequences from about 200 million T cells. The later analysis used no new phenotypic data to find candidate immune exposures, relying instead on TCR beta sequences and their occurrence across donors. A later genetic analysis used genome-wide SNP genotypes for about three fifths of the 666 donors, treating that subset as a discovery cohort. To study patterns of TCR occurrence, a later analysis re-analyzed previously published TCR beta repertoires from 500 to 850 donors and added high-resolution HLA genotyping. HLA typing covered class I and class II loci at four-digit resolution. An earlier analysis of around 640 of the donors used high-throughput TCR beta sequencing to judge whether each TCR beta V gene segment behaved as functional or pseudogenic. Alongside the repertoire data, information on donor age, sex, ethnicity and CMV serostatus was compiled. The study aimed to test whether cataloging public T cell receptors could reveal signatures of past pathogen exposure. All discovery cohort repertoires had been generated using a single sequencing platform. Among some 410 genotyped donors of the cohort, an average of about 240,000 unique TCR beta nucleotide sequences were sequenced per donor, around 20% of them non-productive. Along with the 666-subject first cohort, a separate validation cohort of about 110 different subjects was used. To predict cytomegalovirus infection status, the study brought together high-throughput TCR immunosequencing, statistical association of individual TCRs with disease status, and machine learning. Roughly 5 DR-DQ haplotypes were treated as single units for association and clustering because of strong linkage in the cohort. An early release that covered 640 HLA-typed donors contained approximately 300 gigabases of sequencing data and tens of millions of unique TCR sequences. Of the 300 to 500 genotyped donors, 70% to 90% were placed in the genetic ancestry cluster associated with self-reported Caucasian donors. Typing coverage varied by locus: roughly 629-640 donors for A, B, C, DRB1 and DQB1; approximately 560 for DQA1; about 570 for DPA1; some 470 for DPB1. The T cell repertoires of around 670 subjects were profiled by immunosequencing and related to cytomegalovirus serostatus. General study outcomes and caveats: CMV serostatus was the only immune exposure information available for the cohort. In both the original and validation cohorts, the classifier was reported to diagnose cytomegalovirus status with high specificity and sensitivity. In a later analysis, HLA-associated TCR beta chains showed more clonal expansion and lower generation probabilities than non-associated chains that were equally common. A cluster of highly shared sequence variants was judged likely to be a technical artifact of the sequencing pipeline. According to a later genetic analysis, donors in an Asian-associated ancestry cluster had fewer N-insertions in productive TCRs than the roughly 700-donor mean. In this cohort, only TCR beta chains were sequenced, and detectable features were limited by the absence of alpha or paired-chain data. In a later analysis, most CMV-associated TCR beta chains were found to appear HLA-restricted, with HLA associations seemingly driven largely by CMV exposure. Linkage disequilibrium might explain the correlated functional status among segregating V segments, but an unknown experimental factor could not be ruled out. In a later analysis, about 17,000 TCR beta sequences were associated with specific HLA alleles at a false discovery rate of 0.05. A few of the identified cytomegalovirus-associated TCR beta chains were confirmed in vitro to be specific for cytomegalovirus antigens. In the study, approximately 160 TCR beta chains were listed as associated with cytomegalovirus. A further reported finding was that TCR beta sequences accurately predicted the HLA-A and HLA-B alleles for most subjects in the first cohort. HLA typing was unavailable for some donors at each locus, so association tests used only the typed subset. When HLA alleles, especially DR and DQ, strongly co-occurred, TCR associations were difficult to assign to individual alleles. The earlier analysis of some 560 of the donors excluded some 16 rarely observed V segments, including chromosome 9 orphons, because counts were too low. Because the 87-base-pair reads could not distinguish some IMGT-functional V segments, including TRBV6-2 and TRBV6-3, those segments were excluded. An association between a missense DCLRE1C variant and V-gene and J-gene trimming of TCR beta chains was found in a later genetic analysis and replicated in an independent cohort. The authors suggested that the approach could potentially be generalized to other disease states and immunological phenotypes. While some public TCRs were present in many individuals, most TCR sequences turned up only very rarely across donors. Several of the top co-occurrence clusters appeared to be linked to parvovirus B19, influenza, CMV and Epstein-Barr virus, according to a later analysis. Presence/absence analyses assumed roughly uniform sequencing depth across donors, an assumption that may not hold. An earlier analysis of several hundred of the donors showed that most TCR beta V segments appeared in productive rearrangements either about 87% or about 30% of the time, which broadly matched IMGT annotations. According to a later analysis, TCR association rates differed among HLA loci, with DRB1 alleles showing the most associated TCRs and HLA-C alleles showing the fewest.

In total, about 650 healthy bone marrow donors made up the cohort. All cohort members were sampled while nominally healthy, although unrecorded immune exposures were likely present. The donor tested CMV seropositive, placing the donor among the 289 seropositive members of the cohort. A peripheral blood sample was provided by each donor, and peripheral blood mononuclear cells were used for TCR beta sequencing. Genomic DNA extraction from the blood cell samples was performed with the Qiagen DNeasy Blood Extraction Kit. There are 16 amino acids in the CDR3, from cysteine to phenylalanine inclusive. This entry keeps only the CDR3 DNA: 48 bases, framed from base 1. The V and J ends are trimmed by 4 bases and 1 base, leaving 15 bases between them. The germline V gene (reference sequence) specifies SEHNR as CDR1 and FQNEAQ as CDR2. The library was made by the immunoSEQ multiplex PCR assay. The multiplex PCR relied on a mix of 60 forward primers for TCR Vbeta segments and 13 reverse primers for TCR Jbeta segments. The CDR3 region of rearranged TCR beta genes was amplified from genomic DNA with a multiplex PCR assay. Amplified TCR beta libraries were sequenced as 87-base-pair reads on the Illumina HiSeq System. Under the source paper's analysis protocol: A later analysis counted about 76 million unique TCR beta chains across the 500 to 850 repertoires, and some 12 million of these chains were shared by at least two donors. Raw reads were error-corrected and collapsed into unique sequences by a nearest-neighbor algorithm in which closely related sequences were merged to remove PCR and sequencing errors. Alignment of CDR3 sequences to IMGT reference sequences was used to assign V, D and J gene segments. For a sequence to be retained, a match of at least six nucleotides was required to both a V gene segment and a J gene segment. Rearrangements were called productive when the CDR3 lacked stop codons and stayed in frame with V and J; all others were non-productive. Following IMGT convention, CDR3 was defined as the stretch from the second conserved V-encoded cysteine up to the conserved J-encoded phenylalanine. Sequences without an unambiguous match to a single V gene segment were excluded from the earlier analysis of several hundred of the donors. In an earlier analysis of 587 of the donors, V segments were called functional above 56.7% productive rearrangements and were called segregating when the between-donor standard deviation exceeded 5%. A statistical classification framework was built for diagnosing cytomegalovirus status from the catalog of TCR beta chain sequences. A later analysis assigned V and J genes by comparing TCR nucleotide sequences with IMGT/GENE-DB human TR gene sequences. In a later analysis, CDR3 sequences and most-parsimonious VDJ recombination scenarios were assigned using the TCRdist pipeline. In a later analysis, each TCR beta chain was defined by its CDR3 amino acid sequence together with its V-gene family, and reads without a unique V-gene family were excluded. To address suspected cross-contamination and a sequencing artifact, a later analysis removed 550 to 750 highly shared, low-generation-probability nucleotide sequences. In a later analysis, a clonal expansion index for each public chain was calculated from normalized within-repertoire ranks of inferred template counts. In a later analysis, generation probabilities were computed using a VDJ recombination model fitted to out-of-frame rearrangements, and the results were checked against IGoR. In a later analysis, TCR-TCR, TCR-HLA and TCR-CMV co-occurrence was scored with hypergeometric tests, and a repertoire-size bias correction was applied to TCR pairs. In a later analysis, false discovery rates were estimated by permuting HLA or CMV assignments 20 times. In a later analysis, co-occurring TCRs were grouped using DBSCAN, and TCRdist sequence similarity was added for clustering within HLA-allele-positive subsets. Repertoires with fewer than 30,000 or more than 120,000 public chains were left out of co-occurrence clustering, as were several repertoires with anomalous nucleotide sharing. What TCRdb holds here is the immuneACCESS table cut down to in-frame rearrangements. Part of the clones is not present; checked against another copy, under half of the missing clones reflect an unresolved V gene, and the others are unexplained. D and trimming were read from the DNA, whereas the V and J calls and clone size are those reported in that table. The sample contains some 150,000 clones, almost 85% of them found a single time. Roughly 3.2% of the sample is taken by the ten largest.

The chain links TRBV7-9 with TRBJ2-3; tentative D gene TRBD1, with 6 bases matching. This receptor was obtained from a man in his late teens or twenties in good health and CMV-seropositive. The specimen was PBMCs. The CDR3 loop reads CASSSGTWDGTDTQYF. At the DNA level, the sequence is TGTGCCAGCAGCTCAGGGACATGGGACGGCACAGATACGCAGTATTTT.